What follows is one T cell receptor (beta chain) and its context. These data come from a study of blood T cell repertoires in COVID-19. The assay was immunoSEQ multiplex PCR, and TCRdb's table has in-frame clones only and misses some. The data contain roughly 5,500 clones, 90% to 95% of them singletons. The CDR3 loop spans 15 amino acids. Germline CDR1 is SGDLS and CDR2 is YYNGEE. The V and J ends lost 0 bases and 4 bases respectively, with 12 bases between them. This chain connects TRBV9 to TRBJ2-3; TRBD2 is a possible D gene (6 bases). The TCR sequence derives from a human donor in a cohort sampled during active COVID-19. Material: peripheral blood. The CDR3 nucleotides read TGTGCCAGCAGCGTAGATATAGGGGAGGCAGATACGCAGTATTTT. Translation gives CASSVDIGEADTQYF.